This is a list of T cell receptor beta chains from one sample in a study of early T cells in non-severe SARS-CoV-2 infection. TCRdb re-analysed the 5' RACE reads in MiXCR, keeping a single row per CDR3 protein. The sample lists around 44,000 distinct CDR3 sequences; about 5.7% were seen once. The sample in question was whole blood, obtained at baseline. The source is an adult who was a healthcare worker with PCR-confirmed SARS-CoV-2 infection or an uninfected control (not recorded which). Each CDR3 is given with its conserved first and last residue. A D gene is named only where the DNA matches it firmly. Size is stated for part of the rows, as once, few or many counts, or as a class when the clone is expanded.

D gene	J gene	clone size	V gene	CDR3 DNA	CDR3 protein
.	TRBJ1-5	few	TRBV7-3	TGTGCCAGCAGCTTACGTATGGATCAGCCCCAGCATTTT	CASSLRMDQPQHF
.	TRBJ2-7	.	TRBV28	TGTGCCAGTCGACGCCAGTCTGGCTACGAGCAGTACTTC	CASRRQSGYEQYF
.	TRBJ2-1	many	TRBV15	TGTGCCACCAGCAGGTACAATGAGCAGTTCTTC	CATSRYNEQFF
TRBD1	TRBJ1-1	once	TRBV4-3	TGCGCCAGCAGCCCCGGAGACAGGGTGACTGAACCTTTCTTT	CASSPGDRVTEPFF
.	TRBJ1-2	.	TRBV4-2	TGTGCCAGTCGGATCGGCTATGGCTACACCTTC	CASRIGYGYTF
.	TRBJ1-1	few	TRBV7-3	TGTGTCAGCAGCCCCCAAGGAGGGAGGAACACTGAAGCTTTCTTT	CVSSPQGGRNTEAFF
.	TRBJ2-1	.	TRBV7-2	TGTGCCAGCAGGAACTCCGGGACATCGAACAATGAGCAGTTCTTC	CASRNSGTSNNEQFF
.	TRBJ2-7	many	TRBV5-6	TGTGCCAGCAGCTTGATGCGGGACTCTACCTACGAGCAGTACTTC	CASSLMRDSTYEQYF
.	TRBJ1-1	.	TRBV3-1	TGTGCCAGCAGCCAAGAGAATGAGGGGATGAACACTGAAGCTTTCTTT	CASSQENEGMNTEAFF
.	TRBJ2-3	.	TRBV20-1	TGCAGTGCTAAGGTGGGCGGAAGCACAGATACGCAGTATTTT	CSAKVGGSTDTQYF
.	TRBJ1-5	many	TRBV4-3	TGCGCCAGCAGCCAAGACGGGGGAAACTATCAGCCCCAGCATTTT	CASSQDGGNYQPQHF
TRBD2	TRBJ2-2	.	TRBV7-9	TGTGCCAGCAGCCCTCTGACTAGCGGGAGAAGGGAGCTGTTTTTT	CASSPLTSGRRELFF
.	TRBJ2-4	few	TRBV2	TGTGCCAGCAGTAATAACAGGGAGCTAGCCAAAAACATTCAGTACTTC	CASSNNRELAKNIQYF
.	TRBJ2-4	.	TRBV5-4	TGTGCCAGCAGCTTGGGGACGGACTTC	CASSLGTDF
TRBD2	TRBJ2-3	many	TRBV4-1	TGCGCCAGCAGCCAAGACGGGACTAGCTATCCCGATACGCAGTATTTT	CASSQDGTSYPDTQYF
TRBD1	TRBJ1-2	.	TRBV6-6	TGTGCCAGCAGTGATCCAGGGACAGGGAGAAAGTATGGCTACACCTTC	CASSDPGTGRKYGYTF
.	TRBJ1-2	few	TRBV2	TGTGCCAGCAGGAGCGGGACCGCAAACTTC	CASRSGTANF
.	TRBJ2-7	many	TRBV11-2	TGTGCCAGCAGCTTAGTGGCAGGCTCCGAGCAGTACTTC	CASSLVAGSEQYF
.	TRBJ1-1	few	TRBV7-2	TGTGCCAGCAGCGAGGTAGCTGAGGGCGCTTTCTTT	CASSEVAEGAFF
.	TRBJ1-2	many	TRBV6-6	TGTGCCAGCAGTTCAGGGGAAGGTGGCTACACCTTC	CASSSGEGGYTF
TRBD1	TRBJ2-5	.	TRBV11-2	TGTGCCAGCAGCCAAGGTCCGGGACAGGAGTACTTC	CASSQGPGQEYF
TRBD2	TRBJ2-7	many	TRBV6-6	TGTGCCAGCAGTGGACTAGCGGGGAGCTCCTACGAGCAGTACTTC	CASSGLAGSSYEQYF